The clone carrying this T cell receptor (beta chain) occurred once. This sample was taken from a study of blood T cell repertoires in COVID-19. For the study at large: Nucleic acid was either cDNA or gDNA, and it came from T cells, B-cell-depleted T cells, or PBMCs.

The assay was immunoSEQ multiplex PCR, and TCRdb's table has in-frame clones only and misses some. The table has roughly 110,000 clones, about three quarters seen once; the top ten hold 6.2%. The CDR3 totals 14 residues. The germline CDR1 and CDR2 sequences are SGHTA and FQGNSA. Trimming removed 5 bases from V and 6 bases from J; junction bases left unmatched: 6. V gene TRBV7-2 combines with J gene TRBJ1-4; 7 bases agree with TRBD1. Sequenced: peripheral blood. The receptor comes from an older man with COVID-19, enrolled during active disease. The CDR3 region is CASSPMTGYEKLFF. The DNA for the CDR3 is TGTGCCAGCAGCCCAATGACAGGGTATGAAAAACTGTTTTTT.